This TCR beta chain was captured by sequencing in a study of OX40 agonist ivuxolimab in advanced cancers. Findings and limits, study-wide: Researchers did not establish what antigens the expanded peripheral T cells target.

Notes on this clone: Antigen unknown.

Per germline, CDR1 PRHDT and CDR2 FYEKMQ (reference sequence). The CDR3 spans 17 residues. Between the trimmed V and J ends, which lost 5 bases and 0 bases, there was a span of 17 bases. Data came from immunoSEQ multiplex PCR; TCRdb stores just in-frame clones and leaves some out. In the table there are tens of thousands of clones, roughly nine tenths of which are singletons. J is TRBJ1-3 and V is TRBV13; D uncertain. The specimen comprised CD4+ or CD8+ T cells sorted from blood, sampled in a trial of the OX40 agonist ivuxolimab. The receptor was derived from an adult with an advanced solid tumor such as melanoma, head and neck, liver or kidney cancer. The CDR3 spells CASSSGGRVLSGNTIYF. CDR3 nucleotide sequence: TGTGCCAGCAGCAGCGGCGGGAGAGTCCTCTCTGGAAACACCATATATTTT.